The rows below give T cell receptor beta chains drawn from one sample of a study of T cell responses to AZD1222 COVID-19 vaccine. Data came from immunoSEQ multiplex PCR; TCRdb stores just in-frame clones and leaves some out. The sample lists 100,000 or so clones, just over 90% occurring once. This specimen was peripheral blood, taken on day 0 of AZD1222 vaccination. The receptors here all came from an adult in good health. Each CDR3 is given with its conserved first and last residue. The D gene is left open where the match is weak. A clone size is listed for some rows: how often the clone was seen (once, few, many), or a class if it is expanded.

TRBV5-1	-	TRBJ1-4	-	CASTENRAGNEKLFF	TGCGCCAGCACCGAAAACAGGGCGGGGAATGAAAAACTGTTTTTT
TRBV29-1	-	TRBJ2-4	-	CSVRPGAKNIQYF	TGCAGCGTTCGACCCGGGGCCAAAAACATTCAGTACTTC
TRBV5-1	TRBD1	TRBJ1-1	-	CASSPGQGTEAFF	TGCGCCAGCAGCCCAGGACAGGGCACTGAAGCTTTCTTT
TRBV6-5	-	TRBJ1-2	-	CASSKGSYGYTF	TGTGCCAGCAGTAAGGGTTCCTATGGCTACACCTTC
TRBV11-2	-	TRBJ2-7	-	CASSFLSTGRGIEYF	TGTGCCAGCAGCTTCTTATCGACAGGGCGGGGGATCGAGTACTTC
TRBV6-6	TRBD1	TRBJ1-6	once	CASSYGTESPLHF	TGTGCCAGCAGTTACGGGACAGAATCACCCCTCCACTTT
TRBV7-2	-	TRBJ2-7	-	CASSFGTGDFEQYF	TGTGCCAGCAGCTTTGGAACAGGGGACTTCGAGCAGTACTTC
TRBV18	TRBD1	TRBJ2-7	many	CASSPPEQYRDSFYEQYF	TGTGCCAGCTCACCACCGGAGCAGTACCGGGACAGTTTCTACGAGCAGTACTTC
TRBV4-3	-	TRBJ1-6	-	CASSQDTYSPLHF	TGCGCCAGCAGCCAAGATACATATTCACCCCTCCACTTT
TRBV3-1/TRBV3-2	-	TRBJ1-2	-	CASSQNYGYTF	TGTGCCAGCAGCCAAAACTATGGCTACACCTTC
TRBV9	TRBD1	TRBJ1-3	once	CASSVATGGSLGNTIYF	TGTGCCAGCAGCGTAGCAACAGGGGGCTCGTTAGGAAACACCATATATTTT
TRBV7-2	TRBD1	TRBJ1-1	-	CASSKTGTGFPYTEAFF	TGTGCCAGCAGCAAGACGGGGACAGGATTTCCTTACACTGAAGCTTTCTTT
TRBV5-1	-	TRBJ1-2	-	CASSLYTTFNYGYTF	TGCGCCAGCAGCTTGTACACAACTTTTAACTATGGCTACACCTTC
TRBV13	-	TRBJ1-4	-	CASSLRTATNEKLFF	TGTGCCAGCAGCCTACGGACAGCAACTAATGAAAAACTGTTTTTT
TRBV6-5	-	TRBJ1-5	-	CATFLVGGARKPQHF	TGTGCCACCTTCTTAGTAGGGGGGGCCAGGAAGCCCCAGCATTTT
TRBV28	TRBD1	TRBJ1-4	-	CASSLGTGQSNEKLFF	TGTGCCAGCAGTTTAGGGACAGGGCAGAGTAATGAAAAACTGTTTTTT
TRBV7-9	-	TRBJ1-1	-	CASSLIPTGGTEAFF	TGTGCCAGCAGCCTAATACCGACAGGTGGCACTGAAGCTTTCTTT
TRBV5-1	-	TRBJ1-1	-	CASSLGGGTEAFF	TGCGCCAGCAGCTTAGGGGGTGGCACTGAAGCTTTCTTT
TRBV19	TRBD2	TRBJ2-7	-	CASSPRTSGTYEQYF	TGTGCCAGTAGTCCCCGGACTAGCGGTACCTACGAGCAGTACTTC
TRBV4-1	-	TRBJ1-5	-	CASSQVTSNSNQPQHF	TGCGCCAGCAGCCAAGTAACATCTAATAGCAATCAGCCCCAGCATTTT
TRBV6-5	TRBD1	TRBJ1-6	-	CASSYSTGAFNSPLHF	TGTGCCAGCAGTTACTCGACAGGGGCGTTTAATTCACCCCTCCACTTT
TRBV15	-	TRBJ1-1	-	CATATGAVNTEAFF	TGTGCCACTGCAACGGGGGCGGTGAACACTGAAGCTTTCTTT
TRBV6-5	-	TRBJ2-5	-	CASTVTGVQETQYF	TGTGCCAGCACCGTGACAGGCGTACAAGAGACCCAGTACTTC
TRBV6-5	-	TRBJ1-2	-	CASSFKGLTGFGYTF	TGTGCCAGCAGTTTTAAAGGACTGACAGGATTTGGCTACACCTTC
TRBV9	-	TRBJ1-1	-	CASSVPQGPNTEAFF	TGTGCCAGCAGCGTGCCCCAGGGACCGAACACTGAAGCTTTCTTT
TRBV6-4	TRBD1	TRBJ1-2	-	CASSPGQNYGYTF	TGTGCCAGCAGCCCGGGACAGAACTATGGCTACACCTTC
TRBV7-8	-	TRBJ2-7	-	CASSLSGGSYEQYF	TGTGCCAGCAGCTTATCCGGGGGCTCCTACGAGCAGTACTTC
TRBV14	-	TRBJ1-3	-	CASSLLPGNTIYF	TGTGCCAGCAGCCTCCTCCCTGGAAACACCATATATTTT